The subject of this entry is one T cell receptor (beta chain). Antigen: not known. This sample is drawn from a study of beta chain features in type 1 diabetes. Study results and limitations: Healthy donors had naive, central memory and Treg TCRB repertoires that appeared less similar than those seen among patients. A moderate, significant TCRB CDR3 shortening appeared in type 1 diabetes across four CD4+ subsets.

The whole isolated RNA underwent reverse transcription, so sequencing captured expressed TCRB transcripts. Sequenced by immunoSEQ multiplex PCR; TCRdb stores in-frame clones only, minus some. This table holds about 160,000 clones, around 8% found once. V shed 5 bases and J shed 6 bases, with 17 bases lying between them. The germline V gene has CDR1 SGHTA and CDR2 FQGNSA. The CDR3 runs to 15 residues. Specimen: central memory CD4+ T cells from blood. This TCR was recovered from a man younger than 35 in good health. This chain joins TRBV7-2 and TRBJ1-5, with D perhaps TRBD1 (5 bases). This CDR3 reads CASSPNGGFGQPQHF. The CDR3 DNA reads as TGTGCCAGCAGCCCGAATGGGGGGTTTGGTCAGCCCCAGCATTTT.